Listed below are T cell receptor beta chains from one sample, sequenced in a study of cytomegalovirus exposure and HLA in healthy donors. Sequencing was performed with immunoSEQ multiplex PCR; in TCRdb, only in-frame clones are kept and a portion is missing. The sample has over 150,000 clones; 60% to 80% are singletons. What was sequenced was PBMCs. The source of these receptors is a man younger than 45 in good health and CMV-seropositive. CDR3s include the opening cysteine and the closing phenylalanine or tryptophan. D genes are given only for firm matches. Rows may omit the clone size; those that give it use once, few, many or a size class.

v_call	clone_size	j_call	cdr3_length	d_call	cdr3_aa	cdr3_nt
TRBV5-4	-	TRBJ1-2	13	TRBD1	CASGPQGAYGYTF	TGTGCCAGCGGCCCCCAGGGGGCCTATGGCTACACCTTC
TRBV6-1	-	TRBJ2-7	14	-	CASSGAGGNYEQYF	TGTGCCAGCAGTGGGGCAGGGGGGAACTACGAGCAGTACTTC
TRBV11-1	-	TRBJ2-5	16	TRBD2	CASSFGLAPYQETQYF	TGTGCCAGCAGCTTCGGACTAGCGCCGTACCAAGAGACCCAGTACTTC
TRBV27	-	TRBJ2-1	14	TRBD2	CASSLGTTNNEQFF	TGTGCCAGCAGTTTGGGGACTACGAACAATGAGCAGTTCTTC
TRBV7-9	-	TRBJ2-3	15	TRBD2	CASGAGGPSTDTQYF	TGTGCCAGTGGGGCGGGAGGGCCGAGCACAGATACGCAGTATTTT
TRBV6-5	-	TRBJ1-5	14	TRBD1	CASRTGGPGQPQHF	TGTGCCAGCAGAACAGGGGGCCCGGGTCAGCCCCAGCATTTT
TRBV2	-	TRBJ2-1	13	-	CASSNRAGNEQFF	TGTGCCAGCAGTAACAGGGCAGGGAATGAGCAGTTCTTC
TRBV28	-	TRBJ2-3	14	TRBD2	CASVERELTDTQYF	TGTGCCAGCGTAGAGCGGGAGTTGACAGATACGCAGTATTTT
TRBV7-2	-	TRBJ2-7	15	-	CASSRTSSWSYEQYF	TGTGCCAGCAGTCGGACGTCTAGCTGGTCCTACGAGCAGTACTTC
TRBV2	-	TRBJ1-5	15	-	CASSVESYSNQPQHF	TGTGCCAGCAGTGTGGAGAGTTATAGCAATCAGCCCCAGCATTTT
TRBV4-1	few	TRBJ2-4	20	TRBD2	CASSSLGLAGGLLAKNIQYF	TGCGCCAGCAGCTCCCTGGGACTAGCGGGAGGGCTACTAGCCAAAAACATTCAGTACTTC
TRBV29-1	-	TRBJ2-7	12	-	CSAGEYYGEQYF	TGCAGCGCCGGCGAATACTACGGCGAGCAGTACTTC
TRBV5-1	-	TRBJ2-1	15	TRBD2	CASSFVAGPYNEQFF	TGCGCCAGCAGCTTTGTAGCGGGGCCCTACAATGAGCAGTTCTTC
TRBV7-9	-	TRBJ2-7	13	-	CASSFLPGYEQYF	TGTGCCAGCAGCTTCTTACCCGGCTACGAGCAGTACTTC
TRBV7-9	-	TRBJ2-5	11	-	CASSSLETQYF	TGTGCCAGCAGCTCCCTCGAGACCCAGTACTTC
TRBV6-5	-	TRBJ1-3	15	-	CASSQQGNSGNTIYF	TGTGCCAGCAGTCAACAGGGAAATTCTGGAAACACCATATATTTT
TRBV2	few	TRBJ2-5	15	-	CASSELRQSKETQYF	TGTGCCAGCAGTGAATTGAGACAGAGCAAAGAGACCCAGTACTTC
TRBV10-3	-	TRBJ2-1	15	TRBD2	CAISGRLADNNEQFF	TGTGCCATCAGTGGGAGACTAGCGGACAACAATGAGCAGTTCTTC
TRBV27	once	TRBJ2-3	14	-	CASKEKGYTDTQYF	TGTGCCAGCAAGGAGAAAGGATACACAGATACGCAGTATTTT